Presented here are 13 T cell receptor beta chains from one specimen sequenced in a study of cytomegalovirus exposure and HLA in healthy donors. Primers included in the PCR were 60 Vbeta and 13 Jbeta primers. This table comes from immunoSEQ multiplex PCR, and its TCRdb copy is limited to in-frame clones, with some not included. This table has approximately 140,000 clones, roughly 84% appearing once. The sequencing input was PBMCs. Receptors were obtained from a girl aged 2 to 9 in good health and CMV-seronegative.

This chain links TRBV19 with TRBJ1-1; D is uncertain. V lost 4 bases and J 1 base, leaving 10 bases between the germline ends. CDR1 and CDR2 (germline): LNHDA, SQIVND (reference sequence). This CDR3 is built from 14 residues. Here the CDR3 reads CASSTRGPNTEAFF. Written as DNA, the CDR3 is TGTGCCAGTAGTACCCGGGGTCCGAACACTGAAGCTTTCTTT.

The CDR3 protein is CASSRGLGGYADTQYF. Written as DNA, the CDR3 is TGCGCCAGCAGCAGGGGACTGGGGGGTTACGCAGATACGCAGTATTTT. The rearrangement uses TRBV5-1 and TRBJ2-3; a weak D match, TRBD2 (6 bases). V was pared by 4 bases and J by 4 bases, with 19 bases between. The CDR3 has 16 residues. Germline CDR1 SGHRS, CDR2 YFSETQ.

The chain is built from TRBV4-1 and TRBJ2-7; a possible D gene is TRBD1 (5 bases). Germline V gene sequence: CDR1 MGHRA, CDR2 YSYEKL. The CDR3 sequence is 12 residues long. The V and J ends lost 0 bases and 6 bases respectively, with 6 bases between them. CDR3 protein: CASSQDQGEQYF. The CDR3 region has the DNA TGCGCCAGCAGCCAAGATCAGGGCGAGCAGTACTTC.

The V call is TRBV5-6, the J call TRBJ2-5; tentatively, D is TRBD1 (5 bases). In germline, CDR1 is SGHDT, CDR2 YYEEEE. This CDR3 is built from 15 residues. Trimming stripped 4 bases from V and 4 bases from J, with 17 bases between. The DNA for the CDR3 is TGTGCCAGCAGCCTGTGGGCAGGGTATAGAGAGACCCAGTACTTC. Encoded protein: CASSLWAGYRETQYF. Drawing the rest from reference TRBV5-6 and TRBJ2-5, the complete variable domain is DAGVTQSPTHLIKTRGQQVTLRCSPKSGHDTVSWYQQALGQGPQFIFQYYEEEERQRGNFPDRFSGHQFPNYSSELNVNALLLGDSALYLCASSLWAGYRETQYFGPGTRLLVL.

This chain links TRBV7-9 with TRBJ2-3; D is uncertain. Germline V lookup: CDR1 SEHNR, CDR2 FQNEAQ (reference sequence). V lost 1 base, J lost 4 bases, and 6 bases lay in between. The CDR3 has 13 residues. Here the CDR3 DNA reads TGTGCCAGCAGCTTAGTGGGCGCAGATACGCAGTATTTT. This translates into CASSLVGADTQYF.

The chain uses TRBV27 and TRBJ1-1; 10 bases match TRBD1. Germline CDR1 reads MNHEY; CDR2 reads SMNVEV (reference sequence). The CDR3 length is 11 residues. The V segment lost 9 bases and the J segment 11 bases; nucleotides outside the gene matches: 6. DNA for the CDR3: TGTGCCAGGATTCGGGACAGGGGTGCTTTCTTT. Its translation is CARIRDRGAFF.

On this clone: At one end the junction does not follow the germline gene, possibly because of a read error. This CDR3 is also generated by other DNA sequences in the sample. V usage is TRBV18 and J usage is TRBJ1-1; no reliable D call. The CDR3 sequence is 15 residues long. Germline loops: CDR1 KGHSH, CDR2 LQKENI. The CDR3 loop reads CASSPRARENTEAFF. Written as DNA, the CDR3 is TGTGCCAGCTCGCCACGGGCCAGAGAGAACACTGAAGCTTTCTTT.

The chain uses TRBV4-3 and TRBJ1-1; 7 positions agree with TRBD1. With V trimmed by 1 base and J by 11 bases, 7 bases remained unmatched. Germline V gene data show CDR1 as LGHNA and CDR2 as YSLEER. This CDR3 spans 13 amino acids. The CDR3 coding sequence is TGCGCCAGCAGCCAAGGCAGGGGGAGGACGGCTTTCTTT. Translating gives CASSQGRGRTAFF.

The chain employs TRBV6-6 and TRBJ2-6; D is undetermined. V was pared by 7 bases and J by 0 bases, with 7 bases between. Per germline, CDR1 MNHNY and CDR2 SVGAGI (reference sequence). The CDR3 totals 14 residues. In DNA form, the CDR3 reads TGTGCCAGCACAGGTCCCTCTGGGGCCAACGTCCTGACTTTC. Amino acids: CASTGPSGANVLTF.

The chain is built from TRBV30 and TRBJ2-7, with 7 bases matching TRBD1. V dropped 3 bases and J dropped 7; count of bases not matched to a gene: 9. Germline loops: CDR1 GTSNPN, CDR2 SVGIG (reference sequence). This CDR3 contains 13 residues. DNA of the CDR3: TGTGCCTGGAGCGTTGACAGGGCTTTTGAGCAGTACTTC. Translated: CAWSVDRAFEQYF.

The rearrangement uses TRBV2 and TRBJ2-5; D might be TRBD2 (6 bases). Germline assignment: CDR1 SNHLY and CDR2 FYNNEI. This CDR3 region has 16 residues. V was trimmed by 7 bases and J by 5 bases, leaving 23 bases between them. This CDR3 is CASTVNGGALGETQYF. In DNA form, the CDR3 reads TGTGCCAGCACGGTGAATGGCGGGGCACTTGGGGAGACCCAGTACTTC. Variable domain in full (rest from reference TRBV2 and TRBJ2-5): EPEVTQTPSHQVTQMGQEVILRCVPISNHLYFYWYRQILGQKVEFLVSFYNNEISEKSEIFDDQFSVERPDGSNFTLKIRSTKLEDSAMYFCASTVNGGALGETQYFGPGTRLLVL.

This chain links TRBV30 with TRBJ2-1; TRBD2 matches at 9 bases. The trim removed 1 base at V and 4 bases at J, leaving 5 bases unmatched. This CDR3 contains 15 residues. Germline V gives CDR1 GTSNPN, CDR2 SVGIG (reference sequence). The CDR3 coding sequence is TGTGCCTGGAGTGCCTTGAGCGGGGGGTACAATGAGCAGTTCTTC. Protein product: CAWSALSGGYNEQFF.

The chain has TRBV6-5 and TRBJ2-7; 9 bases match TRBD1. V was clipped by 6 bases and J by 3 bases; unmatched bases: 9. The CDR3 totals 15 residues. The germline gives CDR1 MNHEY, CDR2 SVGAGI. The CDR3 loop is CASSDRKGQGYEQYF. The CDR3 DNA sequence: TGTGCCAGCAGCGACAGGAAGGGACAGGGCTACGAGCAGTACTTC.